The sequence of this T cell receptor (beta chain) was determined in a study of T cells in Graves' hyperthyroidism and ophthalmopathy. Study context: The blood sample was taken at first diagnosis, before treatment began. General study results and limits: From stable hyperthyroidism, ophthalmopathy was separated by a 13 V-J model.

Diagnosis rested on symptoms, serum thyroxine and TRAb, thyroid ultrasound, and orbital computed tomography. Only a few counts were recorded for this clonotype. Its specificity is not known. Amplified regions were TCR beta CDR3 sequences from RNA transcripts. Primed by the HTBI set, a first-round RT-PCR was run on the TCR CDR3. TCRdb reprocessed the multiplex PCR reads with MiXCR, giving one entry per CDR3 protein. This sample has a few hundred thousand distinct CDR3 sequences, with approximately 13% found just once. The TCR sequence derives from a woman in her thirties or forties with Graves' ophthalmopathy. Specimen: blood.

The CDR3 sequence is CSARGTGLAGYNEQFF. DNA for the CDR3: TGCAGTGCTAGGGGCACGGGACTAGCGGGTTACAATGAGCAGTTCTTC. This chain links TRBV20-1 with TRBJ2-1, with 12 bases aligning to TRBD2. J was trimmed by 4 bases and V by 3 bases; bases with no gene match: 7. The germline CDR1 and CDR2 sequences are DFQATT and SNEGSKA (reference sequence). The CDR3 runs 16 residues.